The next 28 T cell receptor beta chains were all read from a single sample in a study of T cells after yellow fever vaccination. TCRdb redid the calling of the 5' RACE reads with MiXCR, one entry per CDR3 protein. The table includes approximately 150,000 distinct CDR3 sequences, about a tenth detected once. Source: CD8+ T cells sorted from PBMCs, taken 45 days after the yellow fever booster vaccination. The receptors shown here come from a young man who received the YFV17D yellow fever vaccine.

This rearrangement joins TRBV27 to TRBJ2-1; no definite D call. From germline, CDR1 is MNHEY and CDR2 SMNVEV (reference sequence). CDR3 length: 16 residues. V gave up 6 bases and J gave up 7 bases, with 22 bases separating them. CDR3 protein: CASRTFFNSDGNEQFF. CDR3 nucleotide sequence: TGTGCCAGCAGGACCTTTTTTAACTCGGACGGGAATGAGCAGTTCTTC.

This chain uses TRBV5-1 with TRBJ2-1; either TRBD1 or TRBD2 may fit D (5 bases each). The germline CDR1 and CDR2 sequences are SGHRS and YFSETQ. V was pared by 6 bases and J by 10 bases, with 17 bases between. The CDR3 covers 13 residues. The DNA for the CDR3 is TGCGCCAGCAACTGGGACGGGGAATGGGAGCAGTTCTTC. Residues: CASNWDGEWEQFF.

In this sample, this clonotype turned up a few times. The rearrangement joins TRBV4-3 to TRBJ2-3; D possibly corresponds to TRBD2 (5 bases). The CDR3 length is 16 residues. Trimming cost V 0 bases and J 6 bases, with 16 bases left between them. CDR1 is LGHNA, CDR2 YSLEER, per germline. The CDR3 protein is CASSQERVGNLDTQYF. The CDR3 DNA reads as TGCGCCAGCAGCCAAGAGAGGGTAGGCAATTTGGATACGCAGTATTTT.

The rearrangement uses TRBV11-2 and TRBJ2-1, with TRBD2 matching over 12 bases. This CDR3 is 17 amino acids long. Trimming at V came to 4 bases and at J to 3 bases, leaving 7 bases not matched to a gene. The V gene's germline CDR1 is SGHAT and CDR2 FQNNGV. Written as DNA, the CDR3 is TGTGCCAGCAGCTCAAGACTAGCGGGGGATATCTACAATGAGCAGTTCTTC. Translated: CASSSRLAGDIYNEQFF.

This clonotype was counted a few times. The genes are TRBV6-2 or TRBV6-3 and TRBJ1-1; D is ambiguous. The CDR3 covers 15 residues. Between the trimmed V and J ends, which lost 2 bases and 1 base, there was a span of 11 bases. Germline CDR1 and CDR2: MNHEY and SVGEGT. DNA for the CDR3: TGTGCCAGCAGTTACCCCCGGGTAGGGAACACTGAAGCTTTCTTT. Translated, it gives CASSYPRVGNTEAFF.

CDR3 region: CASQVAANYGYTF. In DNA form, the CDR3 reads TGTGCCAGCCAGGTAGCAGCTAACTATGGCTACACCTTC. This chain uses TRBV12-3 or TRBV12-4 with TRBJ1-2; no reliable D call. The V end lost 8 bases, the J end lost 0 bases, and 10 bases lay between the germline ends. CDR3 length equals 13 residues.

CDR3 sequence reads: CSAKRGSNQPQHF. The CDR3 DNA follows: TGCAGCGCTAAACGGGGGTCGAATCAGCCCCAGCATTTT. The chain links TRBV29-1 to TRBJ1-5; possibly TRBD1 for D (5 bases). CDR3 length: 13 residues. Germline V gene sequence: CDR1 SQVTM, CDR2 ANQGSEA. With 7 bases removed from V and 4 bases from J, the gap between germline ends came to 14 bases.

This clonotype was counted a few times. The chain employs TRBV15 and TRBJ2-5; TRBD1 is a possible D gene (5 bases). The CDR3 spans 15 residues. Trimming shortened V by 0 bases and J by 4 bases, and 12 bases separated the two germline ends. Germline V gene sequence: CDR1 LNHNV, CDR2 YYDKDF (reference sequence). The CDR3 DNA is TGTGCCACCAGCAGAGATAAAGGGGCGAGAGAGACCCAGTACTTC. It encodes CATSRDKGARETQYF.

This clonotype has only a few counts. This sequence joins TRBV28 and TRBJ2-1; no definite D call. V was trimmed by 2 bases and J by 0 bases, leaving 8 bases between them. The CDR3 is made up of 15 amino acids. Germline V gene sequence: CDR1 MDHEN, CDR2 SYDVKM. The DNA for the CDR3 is TGTGCCAGCAGTTTAATGCGGAGCTCCTACAATGAGCAGTTCTTC. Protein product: CASSLMRSSYNEQFF.

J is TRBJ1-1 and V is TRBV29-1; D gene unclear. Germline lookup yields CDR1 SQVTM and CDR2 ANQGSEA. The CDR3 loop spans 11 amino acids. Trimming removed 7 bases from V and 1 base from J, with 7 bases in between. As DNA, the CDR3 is TGCAGCGCGAGACAGAACACTGAAGCTTTCTTT. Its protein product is CSARQNTEAFF.

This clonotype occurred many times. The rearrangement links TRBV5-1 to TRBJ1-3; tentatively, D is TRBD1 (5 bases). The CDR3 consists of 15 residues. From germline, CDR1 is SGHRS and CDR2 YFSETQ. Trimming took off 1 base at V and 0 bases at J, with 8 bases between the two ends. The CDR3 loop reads CASSLKGLSGNTIYF. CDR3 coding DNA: TGCGCCAGCAGCTTGAAGGGGCTCTCTGGAAACACCATATATTTT.

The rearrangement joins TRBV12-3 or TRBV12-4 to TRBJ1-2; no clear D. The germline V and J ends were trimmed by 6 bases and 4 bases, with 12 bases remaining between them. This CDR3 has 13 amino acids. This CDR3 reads CASSYGLPYGYTF. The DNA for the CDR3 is TGTGCCAGCAGCTATGGACTGCCCTATGGCTACACCTTC.

CDR3 sequence reads: CASSLGQEQFF. For the CDR3, the DNA is TGTGCCAGCAGCTTAGGTCAGGAGCAGTTCTTC. The chain couples TRBV7-2 to TRBJ2-1; no reliable D call. Trimming stripped 1 base from V and 10 bases from J, with 5 bases between. The CDR3 is 11 residues long. The germline gives CDR1 SGHTA, CDR2 FQGNSA. Variable domain in full (rest from reference TRBV7-2 and TRBJ2-1): GAGVSQSPSNKVTEKGKDVELRCDPISGHTALYWYRQSLGQGLEFLIYFQGNSAPDKSGLPSDRFSAERTGGSVSTLTIQRTQQEDSAVYLCASSLGQEQFFGPGTRLTVL.

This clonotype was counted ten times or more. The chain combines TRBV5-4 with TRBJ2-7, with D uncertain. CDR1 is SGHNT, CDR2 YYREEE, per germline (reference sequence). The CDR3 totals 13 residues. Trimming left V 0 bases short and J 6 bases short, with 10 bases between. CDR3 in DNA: TGTGCCAGCAGCTTGGAACACGCGAGCGAGCAGTACTTC. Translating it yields CASSLEHASEQYF.

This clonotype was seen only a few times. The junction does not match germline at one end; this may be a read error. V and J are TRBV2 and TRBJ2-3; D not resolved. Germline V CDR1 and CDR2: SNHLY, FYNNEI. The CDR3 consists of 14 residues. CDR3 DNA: TGTGCCAGCAGAGAAGACGGTAGCACAGATACGCAGTATTTT. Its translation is CASREDGSTDTQYF.

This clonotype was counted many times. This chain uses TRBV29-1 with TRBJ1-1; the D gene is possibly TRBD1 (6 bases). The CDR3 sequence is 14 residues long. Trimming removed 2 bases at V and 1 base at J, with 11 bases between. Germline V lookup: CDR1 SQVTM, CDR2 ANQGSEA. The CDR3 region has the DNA TGCAGCGTTGAAAGCCGAGGGGGGAACACTGAAGCTTTCTTT. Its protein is CSVESRGGNTEAFF.

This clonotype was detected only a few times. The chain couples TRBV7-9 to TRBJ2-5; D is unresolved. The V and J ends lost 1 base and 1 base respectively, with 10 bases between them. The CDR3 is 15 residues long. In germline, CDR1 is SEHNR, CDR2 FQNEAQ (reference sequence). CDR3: CASSLVKGFQETQYF. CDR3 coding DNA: TGTGCCAGCAGCTTAGTTAAGGGATTCCAAGAGACCCAGTACTTC. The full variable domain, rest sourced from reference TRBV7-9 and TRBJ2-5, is DTGVSQNPRHKITKRGQNVTFRCDPISEHNRLYWYRQTLGQGPEFLTYFQNEAQLEKSRLLSDRFSAERPKGSFSTLEIQRTEQGDSAMYLCASSLVKGFQETQYFGPGTRLLVL.

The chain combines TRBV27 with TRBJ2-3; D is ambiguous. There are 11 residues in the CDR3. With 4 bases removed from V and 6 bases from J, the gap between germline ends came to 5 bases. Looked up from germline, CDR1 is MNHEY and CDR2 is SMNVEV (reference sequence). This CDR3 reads CASSWVDTQYF. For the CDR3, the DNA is TGTGCCAGCAGTTGGGTGGATACGCAGTATTTT.

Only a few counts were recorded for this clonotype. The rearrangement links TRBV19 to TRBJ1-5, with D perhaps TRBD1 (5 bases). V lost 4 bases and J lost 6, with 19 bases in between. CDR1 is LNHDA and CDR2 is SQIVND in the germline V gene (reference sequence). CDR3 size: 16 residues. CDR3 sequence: CASSTTMGGLGQPQHF. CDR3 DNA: TGTGCCAGTAGTACCACCATGGGGGGGTTGGGTCAGCCCCAGCATTTT.

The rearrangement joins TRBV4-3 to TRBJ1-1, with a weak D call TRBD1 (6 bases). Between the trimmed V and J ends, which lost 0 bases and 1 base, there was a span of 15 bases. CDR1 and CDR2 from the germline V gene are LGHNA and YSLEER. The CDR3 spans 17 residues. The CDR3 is CASSQDRDATGNTEAFF. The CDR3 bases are TGCGCCAGCAGCCAAGATAGGGACGCGACAGGGAACACTGAAGCTTTCTTT.

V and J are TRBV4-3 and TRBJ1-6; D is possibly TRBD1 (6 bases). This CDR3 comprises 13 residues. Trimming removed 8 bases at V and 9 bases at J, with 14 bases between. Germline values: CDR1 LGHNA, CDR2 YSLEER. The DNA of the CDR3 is TGCGCCAGCGGGCGTAGGGGGGCTTCACCCCTCCACTTT. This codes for CASGRRGASPLHF.

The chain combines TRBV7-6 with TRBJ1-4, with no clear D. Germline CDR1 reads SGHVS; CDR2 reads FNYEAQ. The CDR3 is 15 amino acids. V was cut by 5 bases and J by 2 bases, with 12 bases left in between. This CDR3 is CASSPGVGTNEKLFF. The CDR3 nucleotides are TGTGCCAGCAGCCCCGGGGTGGGGACTAATGAAAAACTGTTTTTT.

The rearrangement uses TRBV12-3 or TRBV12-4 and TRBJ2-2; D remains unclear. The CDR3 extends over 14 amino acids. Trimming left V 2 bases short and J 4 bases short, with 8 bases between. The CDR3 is CASSLYPPTGELFF. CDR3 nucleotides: TGTGCCAGCAGTTTATACCCTCCCACCGGGGAGCTGTTTTTT.

The CDR3 bases are TGCAGCGTTGGAAACGGGCTCAGGGGGGCCGGGGAGCTGTTTTTT. Amino acids: CSVGNGLRGAGELFF. The chain recombines TRBV29-1 with TRBJ2-2; possibly TRBD1 for D (7 bases). Per germline, CDR1 SQVTM and CDR2 ANQGSEA. The CDR3 has 15 residues. The V gene lost 4 bases and the J gene lost 6 bases, with 18 bases spanning the gap.

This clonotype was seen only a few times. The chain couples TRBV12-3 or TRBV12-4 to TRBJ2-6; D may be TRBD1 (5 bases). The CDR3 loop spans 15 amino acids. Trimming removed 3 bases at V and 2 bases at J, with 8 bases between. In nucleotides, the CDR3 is TGTGCCAGCAGTTTTGGGGCAGCTGGGGCCAACGTCCTGACTTTC. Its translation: CASSFGAAGANVLTF.

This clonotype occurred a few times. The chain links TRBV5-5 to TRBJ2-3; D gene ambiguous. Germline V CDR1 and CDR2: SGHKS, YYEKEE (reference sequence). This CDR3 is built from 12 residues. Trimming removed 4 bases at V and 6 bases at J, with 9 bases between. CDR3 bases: TGTGCCAGCAGCCCTGCCTCGGATACGCAGTATTTT. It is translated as CASSPASDTQYF.

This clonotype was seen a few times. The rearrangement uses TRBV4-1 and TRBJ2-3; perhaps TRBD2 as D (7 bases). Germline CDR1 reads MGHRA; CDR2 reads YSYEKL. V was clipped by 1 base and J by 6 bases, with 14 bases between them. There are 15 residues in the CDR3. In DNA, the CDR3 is TGCGCCAGCAGCCAAGTAGGGGGGGCCTGGGATACGCAGTATTTT. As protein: CASSQVGGAWDTQYF.

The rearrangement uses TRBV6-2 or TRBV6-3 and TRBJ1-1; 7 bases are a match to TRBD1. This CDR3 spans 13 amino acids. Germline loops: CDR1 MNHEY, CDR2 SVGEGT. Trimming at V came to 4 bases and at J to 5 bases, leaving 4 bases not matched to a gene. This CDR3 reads CASSSTGQTEAFF. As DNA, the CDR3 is TGTGCCAGCAGTTCGACAGGGCAGACTGAAGCTTTCTTT.